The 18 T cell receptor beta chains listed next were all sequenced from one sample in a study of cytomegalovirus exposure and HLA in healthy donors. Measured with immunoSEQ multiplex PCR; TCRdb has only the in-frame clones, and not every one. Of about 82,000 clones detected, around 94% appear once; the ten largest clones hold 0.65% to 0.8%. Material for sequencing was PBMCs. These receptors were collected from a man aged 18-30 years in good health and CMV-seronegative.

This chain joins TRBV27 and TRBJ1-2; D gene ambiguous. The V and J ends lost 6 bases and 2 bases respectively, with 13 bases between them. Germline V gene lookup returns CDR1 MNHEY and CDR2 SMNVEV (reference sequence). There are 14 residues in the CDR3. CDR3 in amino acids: CASRAPGRNYGYTF. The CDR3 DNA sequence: TGTGCCAGCAGAGCCCCCGGCAGGAACTATGGCTACACCTTC.

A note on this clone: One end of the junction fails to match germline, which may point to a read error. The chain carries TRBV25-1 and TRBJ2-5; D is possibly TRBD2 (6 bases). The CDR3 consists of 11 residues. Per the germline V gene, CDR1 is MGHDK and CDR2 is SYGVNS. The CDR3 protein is CASSEYGGFDF. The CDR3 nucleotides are TGTGCCAGCAGTGAATATGGAGGGTTTGACTTC.

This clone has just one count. The CDR3 is CASSLEYGGYGYTF. For the CDR3, the DNA is TGCGCCAGCAGCTTGGAATACGGGGGGTATGGCTACACCTTC. The rearrangement joins TRBV5-1 to TRBJ1-2; weak D call: TRBD1 (5 bases). Trimming shortened V by 0 bases and J by 5 bases, and 11 bases separated the two germline ends. CDR1 SGHRS and CDR2 YFSETQ come from the germline V gene. The CDR3 runs 14 residues.

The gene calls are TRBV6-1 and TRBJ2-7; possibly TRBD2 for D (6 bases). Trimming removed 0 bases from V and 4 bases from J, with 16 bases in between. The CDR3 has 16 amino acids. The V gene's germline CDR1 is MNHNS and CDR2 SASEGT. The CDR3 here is CASSEAAETGGYEQYF. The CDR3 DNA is TGTGCCAGCAGTGAAGCTGCAGAAACTGGAGGGTACGAGCAGTACTTC.

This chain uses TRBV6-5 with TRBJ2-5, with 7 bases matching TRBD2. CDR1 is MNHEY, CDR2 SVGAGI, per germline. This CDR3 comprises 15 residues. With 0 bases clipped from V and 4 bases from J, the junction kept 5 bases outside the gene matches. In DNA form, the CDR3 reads TGTGCCAGCAGTTACTCGGGGGACTATCGAGAGACCCAGTACTTC. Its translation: CASSYSGDYRETQYF.

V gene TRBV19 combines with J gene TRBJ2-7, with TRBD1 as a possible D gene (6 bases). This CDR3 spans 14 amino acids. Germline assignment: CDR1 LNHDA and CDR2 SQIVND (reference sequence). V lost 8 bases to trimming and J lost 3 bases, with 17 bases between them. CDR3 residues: CASRNRVMDYEQYF. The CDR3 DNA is TGTGCCAGTCGTAACAGGGTAATGGACTACGAGCAGTACTTC.

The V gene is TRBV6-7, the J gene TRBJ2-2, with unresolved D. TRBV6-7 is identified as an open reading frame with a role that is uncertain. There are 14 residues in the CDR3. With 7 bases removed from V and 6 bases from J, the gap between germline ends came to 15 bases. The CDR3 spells CASKIRRPAGELFF. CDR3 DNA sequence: TGTGCCAGCAAAATTCGCCGTCCGGCCGGGGAGCTGTTTTTT.

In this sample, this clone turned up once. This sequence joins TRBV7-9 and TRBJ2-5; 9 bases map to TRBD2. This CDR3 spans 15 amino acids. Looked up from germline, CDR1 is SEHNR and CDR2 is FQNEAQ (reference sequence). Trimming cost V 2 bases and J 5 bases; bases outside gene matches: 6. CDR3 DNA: TGTGCCAGCAGCTTACTAGCGGGGCCTCAGGAGACCCAGTACTTC. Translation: CASSLLAGPQETQYF.

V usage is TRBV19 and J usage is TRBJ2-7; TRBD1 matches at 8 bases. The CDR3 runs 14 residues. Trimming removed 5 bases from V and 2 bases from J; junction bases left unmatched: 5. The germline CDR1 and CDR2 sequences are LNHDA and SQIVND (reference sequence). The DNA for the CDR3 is TGTGCCAGTAGTTTCGGGACAGGTACCTACGAGCAGTACTTC. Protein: CASSFGTGTYEQYF.

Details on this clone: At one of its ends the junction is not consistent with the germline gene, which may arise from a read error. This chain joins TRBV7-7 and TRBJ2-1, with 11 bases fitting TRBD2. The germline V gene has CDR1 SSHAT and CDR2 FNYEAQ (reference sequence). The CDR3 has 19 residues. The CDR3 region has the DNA TGTGCTAGCAGCTCTACCCTATGGCTAGCGGGAGGACCCCATGGGGAGCAGTTCTTC. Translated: CASSSTLWLAGGPHGEQFF.

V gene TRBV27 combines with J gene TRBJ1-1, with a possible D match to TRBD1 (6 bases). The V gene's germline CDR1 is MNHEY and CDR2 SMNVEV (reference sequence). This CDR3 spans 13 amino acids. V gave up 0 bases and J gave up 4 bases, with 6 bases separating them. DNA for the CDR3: TGTGCCAGCAGTTTATCCAGGGGCACTGAAGCTTTCTTT. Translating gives CASSLSRGTEAFF.

CDR3 nucleotides: TGTGCCAGCAGTGCCGGGACTAGCGTCCCCGAGCAGTTCTTC. It yields the protein CASSAGTSVPEQFF. This chain connects TRBV6-5 to TRBJ2-1, with TRBD2 matching 10 bases. The CDR3 extends over 14 amino acids. Germline loops: CDR1 MNHEY, CDR2 SVGAGI. The trim removed 5 bases at V and 10 bases at J, leaving 8 bases unmatched.

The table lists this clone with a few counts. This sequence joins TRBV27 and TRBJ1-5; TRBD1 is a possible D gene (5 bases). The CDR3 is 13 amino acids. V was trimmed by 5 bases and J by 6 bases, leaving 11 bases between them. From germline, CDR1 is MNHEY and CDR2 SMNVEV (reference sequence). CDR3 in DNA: TGTGCCAGCAGTCAACAGGACGGTCAGCCCCAGCATTTT. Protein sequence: CASSQQDGQPQHF.

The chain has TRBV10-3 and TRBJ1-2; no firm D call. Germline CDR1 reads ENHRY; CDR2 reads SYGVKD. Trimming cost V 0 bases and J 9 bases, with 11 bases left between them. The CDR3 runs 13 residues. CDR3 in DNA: TGTGCCATCAGTGAGTCGCAGAGGAGTCGCTACACCTTC. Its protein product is CAISESQRSRYTF.

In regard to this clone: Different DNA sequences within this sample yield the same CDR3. Here the CDR3 reads CASSPGRDQPQHF. The CDR3 coding sequence is TGTGCCAGCTCACCCGGGAGAGATCAGCCCCAGCATTTT. The chain uses TRBV18 and TRBJ1-5; D uncertain. Between the trimmed V and J ends, which lost 3 bases and 5 bases, there was a span of 8 bases. Germline V CDR1 and CDR2: KGHSH, LQKENI. This CDR3 has 13 amino acids.

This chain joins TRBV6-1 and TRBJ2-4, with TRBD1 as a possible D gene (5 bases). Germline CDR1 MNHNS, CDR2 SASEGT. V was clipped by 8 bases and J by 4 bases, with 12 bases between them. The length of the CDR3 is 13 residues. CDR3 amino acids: CASVGQGKNIQYF. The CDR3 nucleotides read TGTGCCAGCGTTGGGCAGGGAAAAAACATTCAGTACTTC.

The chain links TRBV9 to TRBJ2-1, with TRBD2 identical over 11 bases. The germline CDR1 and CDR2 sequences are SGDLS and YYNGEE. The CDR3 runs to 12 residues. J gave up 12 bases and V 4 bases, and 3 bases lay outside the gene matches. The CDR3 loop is CASSPTSGRQFF. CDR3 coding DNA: TGTGCCAGCAGCCCCACTAGCGGGAGGCAGTTCTTC.

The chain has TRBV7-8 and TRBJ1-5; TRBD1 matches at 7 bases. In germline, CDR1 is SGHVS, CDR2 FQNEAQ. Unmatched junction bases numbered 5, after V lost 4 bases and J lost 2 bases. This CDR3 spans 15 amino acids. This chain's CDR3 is CASSSLDRGNQPQHF. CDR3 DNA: TGTGCCAGCAGCTCTTTAGACAGGGGCAATCAGCCCCAGCATTTT.